Following are 26 T cell receptor beta chains from one sample sequenced in a study of CD8 T cells in ankylosing spondylitis. TCRdb reanalysed the 5' RACE reads using MiXCR and keeps one entry per CDR3 protein. Of about 360,000 distinct CDR3 sequences detected, about 15% appear once; the ten largest clones hold 0.9% to 1.2%. The sequencing sample was made of blood, either unsorted or a sorted T cell fraction (not recorded which). These receptors came from a male donor with ankylosing spondylitis or in good health (not recorded which).

This clonotype was observed a handful of times. The chain recombines TRBV20-1 with TRBJ2-7; TRBD1 agrees at 9 bases. The CDR3 loop spans 15 amino acids. V was pared by 3 bases and J by 5 bases, with 11 bases of the junction left unmatched. Germline lookup yields CDR1 DFQATT and CDR2 SNEGSKA (reference sequence). The CDR3 loop is CSASPPQDRGNEQYF. The CDR3 nucleotides read TGCAGTGCTAGTCCCCCCCAGGACAGGGGAAACGAGCAGTACTTC.

This clonotype has ten or more counts. The V call is TRBV12-3 or TRBV12-4, the J call TRBJ2-7; 9 bases line up with TRBD1. Losses at the gene ends were 4 bases for V and 2 bases for J; bases not matched to a gene: 6. This CDR3 region has 15 residues. The DNA for the CDR3 is TGTGCCAGCAGTTCCTCCGGGACAGGGACCTACGAGCAGTACTTC. As protein: CASSSSGTGTYEQYF.

This clonotype was detected only a few times. The V gene is TRBV24-1, the J gene TRBJ2-6; 9 bases fit TRBD1. The CDR3 length is 18 residues. Looked up from germline, CDR1 is KGHDR and CDR2 is SFDVKD. Trimming at V came to 5 bases and at J to 4 bases, leaving 11 bases not matched to a gene. The CDR3 nucleotides read TGTGCCACCAGTGCCCCGGGACAGGGAAGGAGCGGGGCCAACGTCCTGACTTTC. This encodes CATSAPGQGRSGANVLTF.

Remarks on this clonotype: The junction departs from germline at one end; a sequencing error may be responsible. This chain links TRBV6-5 with TRBJ2-2; TRBD2 is a possible D gene (7 bases). This CDR3 is built from 16 residues. Germline loops: CDR1 MNHEY, CDR2 SVGAGI. CDR3 amino acids: CASSYARGANTGELFF. The DNA of the CDR3 is TGTGCCAGCAGTTACGCCCGGGGGGCGAATACCGGGGAGCTGTTTTTT.

At least ten counts were recorded for this clonotype. The genes are TRBV29-1 and TRBJ1-3; no clear D gene. Trimming took 0 bases from V and 0 from J, leaving 6 bases between them. The CDR3 length is 14 residues. Germline assignment: CDR1 SQVTM and CDR2 ANQGSEA. This CDR3 is CSVEDIHSGNTIYF. The DNA of the CDR3 is TGCAGCGTTGAAGATATCCACTCTGGAAACACCATATATTTT.

The DNA for the CDR3 is TGTGCCAGCAGTGAGGAGGCAGGGGGGTACGAGCAGTACTTC. This gives the protein CASSEEAGGYEQYF. J is TRBJ2-7 and V is TRBV2, with D maybe TRBD1 (7 bases). Trimming took 3 bases from V and 4 from J, leaving 13 bases between them. Germline CDR1 is SNHLY and CDR2 is FYNNEI. This CDR3 is 14 amino acids long.

The rearrangement uses TRBV3-1 and TRBJ2-5; D may be TRBD2 (6 bases). Per germline, CDR1 LGHDT and CDR2 YNNKEL (reference sequence). The CDR3 covers 15 residues. V lost 3 bases, J lost 4 bases, and 15 bases lay in between. CDR3 coding DNA: TGTGCCAGCAGCCATGCCCCGGGACTGAGAGAGACCCAGTACTTC. Amino acids: CASSHAPGLRETQYF.

This chain links TRBV9 with TRBJ1-1, with D unresolved. The CDR3 is 14 residues long. Germline values: CDR1 SGDLS, CDR2 YYNGEE. The V end lost 1 base, the J end lost 4 bases, and 11 bases lay between the germline ends. CDR3: CASSVSGLSTEAFF. The CDR3 nucleotides are TGTGCCAGCAGCGTATCTGGGCTGAGCACTGAAGCTTTCTTT.

This clonotype was counted between two and nine times. V gene TRBV5-1 combines with J gene TRBJ2-1; 11 bases line up with TRBD1. CDR3 length: 17 amino acids. The germline V gene has CDR1 SGHRS and CDR2 YFSETQ. Germline trimming cut 1 base from V and 3 bases from J; bases unmatched to any gene: 6. DNA for the CDR3: TGCGCCAGCAGCTTGAGCCGGGACAGGGGGATCTACAATGAGCAGTTCTTC. Translated: CASSLSRDRGIYNEQFF.

This clonotype was detected a few times. The V gene is TRBV7-8, the J gene TRBJ1-5; TRBD1 aligns across 7 bases. Trimming cost V 5 bases and J 0 bases; bases outside gene matches: 7. This CDR3 has 16 residues. Germline V gene lookup returns CDR1 SGHVS and CDR2 FQNEAQ. CDR3 sequence (DNA): TGTGCCAGCAGCCCGAGGGGGACAGATAGCAATCAGCCCCAGCATTTT. Protein: CASSPRGTDSNQPQHF.

This clonotype has just a few counts. This chain connects TRBV4-2 to TRBJ2-7; 8 nucleotides align to TRBD2. Germline lookup yields CDR1 LGHNA and CDR2 YNFKEQ. The CDR3 sequence is 13 residues long. Trimming cost V 4 bases and J 7 bases; bases outside gene matches: 6. Here the CDR3 reads CASSPAGAGEQYF. CDR3 bases: TGTGCCAGCAGCCCAGCGGGAGCTGGGGAGCAGTACTTC.

The gene calls are TRBV27 and TRBJ2-6, with 8 bases matching TRBD2. V trimming: 3 bases; J trimming: 4 bases; junction bases outside the gene matches: 8. This CDR3 is built from 17 residues. Per germline, CDR1 MNHEY and CDR2 SMNVEV (reference sequence). Here the CDR3 reads CASSLSGRGHGANVLTF. The DNA of the CDR3 is TGTGCCAGCAGTTTGTCCGGGAGGGGCCACGGGGCCAACGTCCTGACTTTC.

This clonotype was detected only a few times. V gene TRBV6-1 combines with J gene TRBJ1-6; no firm D call. The ends were cut back, 6 bases at V and 0 bases at J, with 9 bases in the middle. The CDR3 is 15 amino acids. CDR1 and CDR2 from the germline V gene are MNHNS and SASEGT. In DNA, the CDR3 is TGTGCCAGCAGGGGTGGAAGCTCCTATAATTCACCCCTCCACTTT. As protein: CASRGGSSYNSPLHF.

V usage is TRBV6-1 and J usage is TRBJ1-1; the match to TRBD1 covers 9 bases. Germline CDR1 and CDR2: MNHNS and SASEGT. With V trimmed by 5 bases and J by 3 bases, 10 bases remained unmatched. The CDR3 runs to 16 residues. CDR3 sequence reads: CASSRASGTGYTEAFF. The CDR3 DNA follows: TGTGCCAGCAGTAGAGCCTCCGGGACAGGGTACACTGAAGCTTTCTTT.

This clonotype was seen repeatedly, ten times or more. V usage is TRBV7-9 and J usage is TRBJ2-1; D unresolved. Trimming removed 2 bases at V and 6 bases at J, with 11 bases between. In germline, CDR1 is SEHNR, CDR2 FQNEAQ (reference sequence). This CDR3 is built from 14 residues. This CDR3 reads CASSLNGGFNEQFF. The CDR3 coding sequence is TGTGCCAGCAGCTTAAACGGTGGATTCAATGAGCAGTTCTTC. Filled out from reference TRBV7-9 and TRBJ2-1, the complete variable domain reads DTGVSQNPRHKITKRGQNVTFRCDPISEHNRLYWYRQTLGQGPEFLTYFQNEAQLEKSRLLSDRFSAERPKGSFSTLEIQRTEQGDSAMYLCASSLNGGFNEQFFGPGTRLTVL.

This clonotype was recorded a few times. This chain uses TRBV7-9 with TRBJ2-5; TRBD1 aligns across 9 bases. This CDR3 is built from 13 residues. Trimming cost V 7 bases and J 5 bases; bases outside gene matches: 5. CDR1 SEHNR and CDR2 FQNEAQ come from the germline V gene (reference sequence). The CDR3: CASTRTGEETQYF. CDR3 sequence (DNA): TGTGCCAGCACCCGGACAGGGGAGGAGACCCAGTACTTC.

A few counts support this clonotype. This sequence joins TRBV5-6 and TRBJ2-2; 7 nucleotides line up with TRBD1. The V and J ends lost 4 bases and 1 base, in that order; junction bases with no gene match: 16. CDR3 length: 19 residues. The germline V gene has CDR1 SGHDT and CDR2 YYEEEE. In DNA, the CDR3 is TGTGCCAGCAGCCCAGGGGGAACCTTATCGTCTATGAACACCGGGGAGCTGTTTTTT. It codes for CASSPGGTLSSMNTGELFF.

This clonotype has ten or more counts. This rearrangement joins TRBV9 to TRBJ2-2; no reliable D call. CDR3 size: 13 residues. V was pared by 1 base and J by 8 bases, with 9 bases between. Germline CDR1 is SGDLS and CDR2 is YYNGEE. As DNA, the CDR3 is TGTGCCAGCAGCGTATCCCGAACGGGGGAGCTGTTTTTT. This gives the protein CASSVSRTGELFF. Based on the CDR3 plus reference TRBV9 and TRBJ2-2, the full variable domain is DSGVTQTPKHLITATGQRVTLRCSPRSGDLSVYWYQQSLDQGLQFLIQYYNGEERAKGNILERFSAQQFPDLHSELNLSSLELGDSALYFCASSVSRTGELFFGEGSRLTVL.

This clonotype was counted at least ten times. V and J are TRBV12-3 or TRBV12-4 and TRBJ1-3; 7 nucleotides line up with TRBD1. V lost 5 bases to trimming and J lost 6 bases; unmatched junction nucleotides: 7. The CDR3 totals 14 residues. This CDR3 reads CASSNYRGENTIYF. CDR3 DNA: TGTGCCAGCAGTAACTACAGGGGAGAAAACACCATATATTTT.

This clonotype was recorded many times. The genes are TRBV4-1 and TRBJ1-5; weak D call: TRBD1 (6 bases). V was clipped by 1 base and J by 4 bases, with 8 bases between them. The CDR3 contains 14 residues. Per germline, CDR1 MGHRA and CDR2 YSYEKL. The CDR3 region is CASSQGQVNQPQHF. The CDR3 nucleotides are TGCGCCAGCAGCCAAGGACAGGTTAATCAGCCCCAGCATTTT.

The V call is TRBV10-3, the J call TRBJ2-1; 8 nucleotides agree with TRBD2. The J segment lost 5 bases and the V segment lost 5 bases, leaving 2 bases of the junction unmatched. This CDR3 spans 13 amino acids. Germline V gives CDR1 ENHRY, CDR2 SYGVKD. The CDR3 sequence is CAISTSGDNEQFF. Here the CDR3 DNA reads TGTGCCATCAGTACTAGCGGAGACAATGAGCAGTTCTTC.

The chain has TRBV20-1 and TRBJ1-2; the D is unclear. Germline CDR1 DFQATT, CDR2 SNEGSKA (reference sequence). Trimming pared 1 base from V and 1 base from J, leaving 4 bases between. This CDR3 has 12 amino acids. The chain's CDR3 is CSARVDNYGYTF. In DNA, the CDR3 is TGCAGTGCTAGAGTGGATAACTATGGCTACACCTTC.

This clonotype has only a few counts. The chain combines TRBV6-1 with TRBJ2-5; the D call may be TRBD1 or TRBD2 (7 bases each). Germline V CDR1 and CDR2: MNHNS, SASEGT. This CDR3 has 16 residues. Trimming pared 4 bases from V and 1 base from J, leaving 16 bases between. CDR3 in amino acids: CASSGHRGGGQETQYF. Written as DNA, the CDR3 is TGTGCCAGCAGTGGTCACAGGGGCGGGGGCCAAGAGACCCAGTACTTC.

This clonotype was picked up many times. The rearrangement uses TRBV12-3 or TRBV12-4 and TRBJ2-4, with no clear D. Trimming pared 5 bases from V and 2 bases from J, leaving 1 base between. The CDR3 length is 11 residues. The DNA for the CDR3 is TGTGCCAGCAGTACCAAAAACATTCAGTACTTC. It codes for CASSTKNIQYF.

This clonotype was seen a few times. The chain couples TRBV5-6 to TRBJ2-6; D remains ambiguous. This CDR3 spans 14 amino acids. V was trimmed by 1 base and J by 0 bases, leaving 2 bases between them. The germline V gene encodes CDR1 SGHDT and CDR2 YYEEEE. In DNA form, the CDR3 reads TGTGCCAGCAGCTTGATCTCTGGGGCCAACGTCCTGACTTTC. Its protein is CASSLISGANVLTF. Filled out from reference TRBV5-6 and TRBJ2-6, the complete variable domain reads DAGVTQSPTHLIKTRGQQVTLRCSPKSGHDTVSWYQQALGQGPQFIFQYYEEEERQRGNFPDRFSGHQFPNYSSELNVNALLLGDSALYLCASSLISGANVLTFGAGSRLTVL.

This chain joins TRBV25-1 and TRBJ2-7; D unresolved. The CDR3 extends over 14 amino acids. Looked up from germline, CDR1 is MGHDK and CDR2 is SYGVNS. Between the trimmed V and J ends, which lost 1 base and 1 base, there was a span of 8 bases. In DNA form, the CDR3 reads TGTGCCAGCAGTGAATTGGTTGGGTCCTACGAGCAGTACTTC. The encoded protein is CASSELVGSYEQYF.